The clone carrying this T cell receptor beta chain occurred many times. Its antigen is unknown. Germline V gives CDR1 SGHTA, CDR2 FQGTGA. V lost 5 bases to trimming and J lost 7 bases; unmatched junction nucleotides: 13. This CDR3 has 16 residues. The entry originates in a study of T cells in Graves' hyperthyroidism and ophthalmopathy. Exclusion of a patient resulted from uncontrolled infection, other autoimmune disease, pregnancy or lactation. RNA transcripts provided the source from which TCR beta CDR3 regions were amplified. RT-PCR in the first round (using the HTBI primer set) targeted the TCR CDR3. One entry per CDR3 protein, called by TCRdb with MiXCR from the multiplex PCR reads. The table includes about 480,000 distinct CDR3 sequences, around 15% detected once. Study-wide results and limits: Most clonotypes expanded in thyroid above 0.001 were likewise present in blood. Stable hyperthyroidism was told apart from ophthalmopathy by a model built on 13 V-J features.

The TCR was taken from a woman younger than 35 with Graves' hyperthyroidism. The chain carries TRBV7-3 and TRBJ2-1, with 8 nucleotides matching TRBD1. Sequenced material: blood. DNA for the CDR3: TGTGCCAGCAGCGAGATTGGGACAGGTACTCGGAATGAGCAGTTCTTC. Its protein product is CASSEIGTGTRNEQFF.